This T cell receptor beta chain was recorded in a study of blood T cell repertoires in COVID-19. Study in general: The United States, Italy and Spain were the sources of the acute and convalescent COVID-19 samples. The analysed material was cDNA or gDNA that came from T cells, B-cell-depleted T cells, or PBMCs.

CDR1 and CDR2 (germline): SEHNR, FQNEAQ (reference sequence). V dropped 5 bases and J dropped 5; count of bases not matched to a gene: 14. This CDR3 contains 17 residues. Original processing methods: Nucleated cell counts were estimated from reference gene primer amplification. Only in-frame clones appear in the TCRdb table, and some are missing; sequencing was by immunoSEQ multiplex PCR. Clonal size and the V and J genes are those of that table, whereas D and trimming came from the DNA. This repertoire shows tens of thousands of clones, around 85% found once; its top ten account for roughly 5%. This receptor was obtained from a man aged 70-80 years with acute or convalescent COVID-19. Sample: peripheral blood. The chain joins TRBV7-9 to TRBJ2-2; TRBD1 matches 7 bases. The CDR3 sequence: CASSPFRTGAPTGELFF. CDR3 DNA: TGTGCCAGCAGCCCCTTCAGGACAGGTGCCCCAACCGGGGAGCTGTTTTTT.